This T cell receptor (beta chain) derives from a study of blood T cell repertoires in COVID-19. Background on the study: Specimens from acute and convalescent COVID-19 originated in the United States, Italy and Spain. T cells, B-cell-depleted T cells, or PBMCs provided the cDNA or gDNA that served as material.

Authors' methods: How many nucleated cells were present was estimated from reference gene primer amplification. Generated by immunoSEQ multiplex PCR, the TCRdb table keeps only in-frame clones and is missing some. That table gives V, J and clone size, and the DNA gave D and trimming. Here the sample spans 150,000 to 160,000 clones, under 85% being singletons. V was pared by 6 bases and J by 0 bases, with 9 bases between. Germline V gives CDR1 LNHDA, CDR2 SQIVND (reference sequence). CDR3 length: 14 residues. The chain recombines TRBV19 with TRBJ1-5, with D unclear. The origin of this receptor is a man between 60 and 70 years old with COVID-19, enrolled during active disease. The sample was peripheral blood. For the CDR3, the DNA is TGTGCCAGTAGCGCGACGGGTAGCAATCAGCCCCAGCATTTT. This gives the protein CASSATGSNQPQHF.